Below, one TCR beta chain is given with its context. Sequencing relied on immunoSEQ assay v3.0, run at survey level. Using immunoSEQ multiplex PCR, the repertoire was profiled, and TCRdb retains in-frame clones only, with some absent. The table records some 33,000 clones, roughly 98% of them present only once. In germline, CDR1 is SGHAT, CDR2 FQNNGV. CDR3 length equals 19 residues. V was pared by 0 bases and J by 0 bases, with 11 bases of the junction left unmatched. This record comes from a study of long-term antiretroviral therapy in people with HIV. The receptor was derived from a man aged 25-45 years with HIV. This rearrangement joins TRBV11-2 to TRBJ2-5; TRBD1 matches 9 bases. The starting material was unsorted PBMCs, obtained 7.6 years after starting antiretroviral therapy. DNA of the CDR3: TGTGCCAGCAGCTTAGATCTAGACCACAGGGGGCTCTACCAAGAGACCCAGTACTTC. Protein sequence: CASSLDLDHRGLYQETQYF.